This T cell receptor beta chain came from a study of CD4 T cells in relation to SARS-CoV-2 and coronaviruses. CD4+ T cells from unexposed donors were obtained before the COVID-19 pandemic (2011-2018). TCRdb's copy holds only in-frame clones and misses some; the assay was immunoSEQ multiplex PCR. In the table there are 60,000 or so clones, less than 95% of which are singletons. V was pared by 1 base and J by 8 bases, with 6 bases of the junction left unmatched. The V gene's germline CDR1 is KGHSH and CDR2 LQKENI. This CDR3 region has 15 residues. The chain employs TRBV18 and TRBJ1-4; 8 nucleotides match TRBD1. The sequenced sample consisted of naive CD4+ T cells from PBMCs. Stated subset: naive CD4+ T cells isolated by negative enrichment. This TCR was sampled from a human donor in good health. CDR3 region: CASSPRTGNSEKLFF. The CDR3 coding sequence is TGTGCCAGCTCACCACGGACAGGGAACTCGGAAAAACTGTTTTTT.